These T cell receptor beta chains were read from a single sample in a study of blood T cell repertoires in COVID-19. Data came from immunoSEQ multiplex PCR; TCRdb stores just in-frame clones and leaves some out. The sample holds around 170,000 clones, around 83% seen once. The sample was peripheral blood. The source of these receptors is a middle-aged woman with acute or convalescent COVID-19. The CDR3 runs from the conserved cysteine through the conserved F or W. D genes are given only for firm matches. Only part of the rows carry a size: once, few, many, or a class if the clone is expanded.

j_call	d_call	v_call	clone_size	cdr3_nt	cdr3_aa
TRBJ2-2	.	TRBV3-1/TRBV3-2	.	TGTGCCAGCAGATCGCGGGCCCTGACCGGGGAGCTGTTTTTT	CASRSRALTGELFF
TRBJ1-1	.	TRBV7-9	once	TGTGCCAGCAGCTTCGGACAAAATGAAGCTTTCTTT	CASSFGQNEAFF
TRBJ2-7	.	TRBV11-3	.	TGTGCCAGCAGCTTAGGCGGGATTGATTCCGACGAGCAGTACTTC	CASSLGGIDSDEQYF
TRBJ2-1	.	TRBV6-5	.	TGTGCCAGCACCTTAGGAGGATCCTACAATGAGCAGTTCTTC	CASTLGGSYNEQFF
TRBJ2-2	TRBD1	TRBV19	.	TGTGCCAGTAGAGACAGGGCCTTGGGCACCGGGGAGCTGTTTTTT	CASRDRALGTGELFF
TRBJ2-5	TRBD2	TRBV6-5	.	TGTGCCAGCAGTCGCGCGGGAGGGGGCCTAGAGACCCAGTACTTC	CASSRAGGGLETQYF
TRBJ1-1	TRBD1	TRBV19	.	TGTGCCAGTAGTACCAGGGGGTATCTAATGAACACTGAAGCTTTCTTT	CASSTRGYLMNTEAFF
TRBJ1-1	TRBD1	TRBV28	once	TGTGCCAGCACCCCTTCGACAGGGGACAACACTGAAGCTTTCTTT	CASTPSTGDNTEAFF
TRBJ2-1	TRBD2	TRBV29-1	.	TGCAGCGCCACCATTTCTGCTAGCGGGCACAATGAGCAGTTCTTC	CSATISASGHNEQFF
TRBJ1-4	.	TRBV7-3	.	TGTGCCAGCAGCTTAGCAGGGTCAACTAATGAAAAACTGTTTTTT	CASSLAGSTNEKLFF
TRBJ1-1	.	TRBV6-5	.	TGTGCCAGCAGTTACCTGTCGAACACTGAAGCTTTCTTT	CASSYLSNTEAFF
TRBJ2-2	TRBD1	TRBV6-5	.	TGTGCCAGCAGTTGGGGACAGTACACCGGGGAGCTGTTTTTT	CASSWGQYTGELFF
TRBJ1-3	.	TRBV28	few	TGTGCCACCATACAGGGATCAGGAAACACCATATATTTT	CATIQGSGNTIYF
TRBJ1-5	TRBD1	TRBV27	.	TGTGCCAGCAGTTCCCTCGGGACAGGGAATCAGCCCCAGCATTTT	CASSSLGTGNQPQHF
TRBJ2-2	TRBD1	TRBV6-4	.	TGTGCCAGCAGAGGGACAGGTGACACCGGGGAGCTGTTTTTT	CASRGTGDTGELFF
TRBJ1-5	.	TRBV5-1	.	TGCGCCAGCAGCTTTACAGCGGATCAGCCCCAGCATTTT	CASSFTADQPQHF
TRBJ2-1	TRBD2	TRBV20-1	.	TGCAGTGCTAGTCCGGAGGCGGGGGGGCTCTATGAGCAGTTCTTC	CSASPEAGGLYEQFF
TRBJ1-6	.	TRBV2	.	TGTGCCAGCAGTGAACGGGGGGGGAATTCACCCCTCCACTTT	CASSERGGNSPLHF
TRBJ2-7	TRBD1	TRBV15	.	TGTGCCACCAGCAGAGAACAGGGGTTCTCCTACGAGCAGTACTTC	CATSREQGFSYEQYF
TRBJ2-1	TRBD1	TRBV6-4	few	TGTGCCAGCAGTGAAGGTACAGGGGGCAATGAGCAGTTCTTC	CASSEGTGGNEQFF
TRBJ2-7	.	TRBV27	.	TGTGCCAGCAGTTTATCCGGGAAATACGAGCAGTACTTC	CASSLSGKYEQYF
TRBJ2-5	TRBD1	TRBV5-4	.	TGTGCCAGCAGCGCGGACAGGGGGGAGACCCAGTACTTC	CASSADRGETQYF
TRBJ2-7	TRBD2	TRBV5-1	.	TGCGCCAGCAGCCCGAGAGGTAGCGGGACCTACGAGCAGTACTTC	CASSPRGSGTYEQYF
TRBJ2-1	TRBD2	TRBV11-2	.	TGTGCCAGCAGCCAACTCACTCGGGGGCGGGAGGGACCGCAGAATGAGCAGTTCTTC	CASSQLTRGREGPQNEQFF
TRBJ2-3	.	TRBV30	.	TGTGCCTGGGTACTGCTGGGCACAGATACGCAGTATTTT	CAWVLLGTDTQYF
TRBJ2-5	.	TRBV7-3	few	TGTGCCAGCAGCTTAATTCCTGGGGGAGGAGAGACCCAGTACTTC	CASSLIPGGGETQYF
TRBJ1-2	.	TRBV19	.	TGTGCCAGTAGTATTAGTTTGGACTATGGCTACACCTTC	CASSISLDYGYTF
TRBJ1-1	TRBD1	TRBV6-5	.	TGTGCCAGCAGCCGACAGGGACGGGACACTGAAGCTTTCTTT	CASSRQGRDTEAFF
TRBJ1-5	TRBD1	TRBV28	.	TGTGCCAGCAGTTTTGGTGGAGGGGGCCGGGAGGGTCAGCCCCAGCATTTT	CASSFGGGGREGQPQHF
TRBJ2-1	.	TRBV29-1	.	TGCAGCGTTGCACGTTCCCAGGGCACCTGGCAGTTCTTC	CSVARSQGTWQFF
TRBJ2-1	.	TRBV6-6	.	TGTGCCTCAGGAGGGGGCGGGAATGAGCAGTTCTTC	CASGGGGNEQFF
TRBJ1-5	TRBD1	TRBV24-1	.	TGTGCCACCAGTGATTCGGGGCAGGGGGCAGGGCAGCCCCAGCATTTT	CATSDSGQGAGQPQHF
TRBJ2-7	.	TRBV21-1	.	TGTGCCAGCACCCCCCCGGGGAAGTACGAGCAGTACTTC	CASTPPGKYEQYF
TRBJ1-1	TRBD1	TRBV27	.	TGTGCCAGCAGTCCCGACAGGGCCTCTTACACTGAAGCTTTCTTT	CASSPDRASYTEAFF
TRBJ1-1	.	TRBV19	.	TGTGCCAGTACCAAGATCGGGGGGGGCCGTGACACTGAAGCTTTCTTT	CASTKIGGGRDTEAFF
TRBJ1-2	.	TRBV5-1	few	TGCGCCAGCAGTTTGCGGCCAGGGTCCTCGAACTATGGCTACACCTTC	CASSLRPGSSNYGYTF
TRBJ1-2	.	TRBV5-6	.	TGTGCCAGCAGCTTGGAGGCGGGCGACTATGGCTACACCTTC	CASSLEAGDYGYTF
TRBJ2-5	TRBD2	TRBV29-1	.	TGCGGCTTAGGGGCGGGTAGCGGGGGCTCCTTCCAAGAGACCCAGTACTTC	CGLGAGSGGSFQETQYF
TRBJ1-2	.	TRBV3-1/TRBV3-2	.	TGTGCCAGCAGCCAAGTGAGGGCGTCAGGCTACACCTTC	CASSQVRASGYTF
TRBJ2-1	TRBD2	TRBV6-5	.	TGTGCCAGAACCGGAGCGGGGGGCCATAATGAGCAGTTCTTC	CARTGAGGHNEQFF
TRBJ2-7	TRBD1	TRBV18	few	TGTGCCAGCTCACCTCAACAGGGGTTCTCCTACGAGCAGTACTTC	CASSPQQGFSYEQYF
TRBJ2-7	.	TRBV5-1	.	TGCGCCAGCAGCTTGGCCCCCCCAAATGCGTACGAGCAGTACTTC	CASSLAPPNAYEQYF
TRBJ2-5	.	TRBV11-3	.	TGTGCCAGCAGCTCGAGGGAGTGGGAGACCCAGTACTTC	CASSSREWETQYF
TRBJ1-5	TRBD1	TRBV28	.	TGTGCCAGCAGAGACCGGGACAGAAGTTATAGCAATCAGCCCCAGCATTTT	CASRDRDRSYSNQPQHF
TRBJ2-1	TRBD2	TRBV5-4	.	TGTGCCAGCAGCACCGGGGGGGCGAGCTCCTACAATGAGCAGTTCTTC	CASSTGGASSYNEQFF
TRBJ1-6	.	TRBV2	once	TGTGCCAGCAGGTTCAGGGGTAATTCACCCCTCCACTTT	CASRFRGNSPLHF
TRBJ2-3	TRBD1	TRBV4-2	once	TGTGCCAGCAGCCCTGGGCAGGGGGCCTCAGATACGCAGTATTTT	CASSPGQGASDTQYF
TRBJ2-3	TRBD2	TRBV5-1	.	TGCGCCAGCAGCCCGGGGGGAGGGACAGATACGCAGTATTTT	CASSPGGGTDTQYF
TRBJ2-6	.	TRBV9	.	TGTGCCAGCAGCCCGACAGTTTCTGGGGCCAACGTCCTGACTTTC	CASSPTVSGANVLTF
TRBJ2-3	TRBD2	TRBV6-5	.	TGTGCCAGCAGTTACGATAAGCGGGGGGGACCAGATACGCAGTATTTT	CASSYDKRGGPDTQYF
TRBJ1-1	.	TRBV7-8	once	TGTGCCACCTTCCTTCGCGATCCCGGGATTTTGGACGGTGAAGCTTTCTTT	CATFLRDPGILDGEAFF